This T cell receptor beta chain was identified in a study of shared clonotypes between healthy human individuals. Study conclusions and caveats: Generation probability values for non-shared clonotypes were lower than those for clonotypes shared by all four donors. Some naive CD4 clonotypes, roughly 5%, turned up in common across a handful of donors.

Of note for this clone: The antigen is unknown.

Per the germline V gene, CDR1 is MRHNA and CDR2 is SNTAGT. This CDR3 has 15 amino acids. Trimming removed 4 bases from V and 5 bases from J; junction bases left unmatched: 4. The protocol was immunoSEQ multiplex PCR, while the TCRdb copy is restricted to in-frame clones and leaves out a portion. This sample carries under 150,000 clones, around 71% of them seen once, and the ten largest clones take roughly 25%. This clonotype originated in a woman aged 25 to 39 in good health. The sequenced sample consisted of memory CD8+ T cells sorted from blood. Described subset: CD45RO+ cells pooled with CCR7-negative TemRA cells. The chain employs TRBV6-4 and TRBJ2-3; 12 nucleotides agree with TRBD2. CDR3 amino acids: CASSATSGGGDTQYF. The CDR3 coding sequence is TGTGCCAGCAGTGCGACTAGCGGGGGAGGAGATACGCAGTATTTT.